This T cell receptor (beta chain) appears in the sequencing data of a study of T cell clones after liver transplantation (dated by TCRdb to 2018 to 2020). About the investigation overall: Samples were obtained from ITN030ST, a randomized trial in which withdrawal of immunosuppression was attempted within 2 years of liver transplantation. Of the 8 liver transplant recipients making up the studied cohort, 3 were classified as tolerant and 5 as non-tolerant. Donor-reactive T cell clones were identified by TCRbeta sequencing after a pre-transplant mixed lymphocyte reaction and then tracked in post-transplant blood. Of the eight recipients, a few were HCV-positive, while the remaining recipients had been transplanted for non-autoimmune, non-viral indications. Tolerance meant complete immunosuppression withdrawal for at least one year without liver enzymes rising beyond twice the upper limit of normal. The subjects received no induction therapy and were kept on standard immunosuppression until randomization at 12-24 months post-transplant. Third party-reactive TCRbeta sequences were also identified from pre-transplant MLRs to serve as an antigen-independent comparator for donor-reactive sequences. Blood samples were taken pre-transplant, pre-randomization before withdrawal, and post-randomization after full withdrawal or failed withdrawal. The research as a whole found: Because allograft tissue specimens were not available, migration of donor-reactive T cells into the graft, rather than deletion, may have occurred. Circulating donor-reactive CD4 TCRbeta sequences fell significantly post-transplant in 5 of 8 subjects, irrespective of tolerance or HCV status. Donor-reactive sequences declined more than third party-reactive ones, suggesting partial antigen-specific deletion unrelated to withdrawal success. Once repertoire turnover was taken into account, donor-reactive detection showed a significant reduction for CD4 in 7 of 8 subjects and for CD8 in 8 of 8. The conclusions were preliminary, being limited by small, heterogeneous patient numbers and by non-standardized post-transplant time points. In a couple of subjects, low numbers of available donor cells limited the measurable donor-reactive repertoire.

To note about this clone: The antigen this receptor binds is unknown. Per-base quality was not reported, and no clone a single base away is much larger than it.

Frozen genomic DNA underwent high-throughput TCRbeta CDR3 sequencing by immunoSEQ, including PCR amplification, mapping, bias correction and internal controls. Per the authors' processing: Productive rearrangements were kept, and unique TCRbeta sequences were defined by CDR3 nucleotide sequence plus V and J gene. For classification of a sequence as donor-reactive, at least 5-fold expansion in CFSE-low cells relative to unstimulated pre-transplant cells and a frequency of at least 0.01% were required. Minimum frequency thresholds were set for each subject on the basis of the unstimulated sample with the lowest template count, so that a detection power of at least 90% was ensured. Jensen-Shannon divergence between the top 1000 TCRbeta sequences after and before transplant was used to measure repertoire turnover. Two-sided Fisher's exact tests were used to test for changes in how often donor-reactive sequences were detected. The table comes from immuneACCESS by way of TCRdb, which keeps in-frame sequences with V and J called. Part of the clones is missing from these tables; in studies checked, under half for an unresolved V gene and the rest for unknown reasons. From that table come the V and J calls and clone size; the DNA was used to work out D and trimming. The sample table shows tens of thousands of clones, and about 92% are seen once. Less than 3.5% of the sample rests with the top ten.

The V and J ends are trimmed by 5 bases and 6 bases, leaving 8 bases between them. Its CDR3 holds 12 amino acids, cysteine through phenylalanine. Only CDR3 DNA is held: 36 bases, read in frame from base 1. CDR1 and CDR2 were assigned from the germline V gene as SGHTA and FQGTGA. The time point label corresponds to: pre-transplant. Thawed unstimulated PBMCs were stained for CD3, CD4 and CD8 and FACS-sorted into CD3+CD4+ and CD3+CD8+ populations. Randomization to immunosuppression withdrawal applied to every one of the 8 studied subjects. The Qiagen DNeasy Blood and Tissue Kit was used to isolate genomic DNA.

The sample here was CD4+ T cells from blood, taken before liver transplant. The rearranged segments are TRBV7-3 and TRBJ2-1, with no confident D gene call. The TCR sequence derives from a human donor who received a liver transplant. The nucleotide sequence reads TGTGCCAGCAGCACTCAACCCAATGAGCAGTTCTTC. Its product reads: CASSTQPNEQFF.